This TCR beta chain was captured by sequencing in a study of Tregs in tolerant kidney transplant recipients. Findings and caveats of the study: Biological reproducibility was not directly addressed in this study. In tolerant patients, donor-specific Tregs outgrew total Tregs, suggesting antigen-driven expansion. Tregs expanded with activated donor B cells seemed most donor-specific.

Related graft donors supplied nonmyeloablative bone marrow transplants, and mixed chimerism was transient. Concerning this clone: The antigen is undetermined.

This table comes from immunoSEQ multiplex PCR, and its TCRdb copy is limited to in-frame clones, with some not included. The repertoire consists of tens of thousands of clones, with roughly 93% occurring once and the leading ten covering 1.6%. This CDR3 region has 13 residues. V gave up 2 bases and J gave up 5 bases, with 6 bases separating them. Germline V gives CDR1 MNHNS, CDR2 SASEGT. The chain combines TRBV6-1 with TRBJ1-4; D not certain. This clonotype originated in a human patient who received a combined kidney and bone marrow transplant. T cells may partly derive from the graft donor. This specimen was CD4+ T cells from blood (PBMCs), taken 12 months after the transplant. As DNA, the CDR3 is TGTGCCAGCAGTGAACCGGGGAATGAAAAACTGTTTTTT. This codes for CASSEPGNEKLFF.